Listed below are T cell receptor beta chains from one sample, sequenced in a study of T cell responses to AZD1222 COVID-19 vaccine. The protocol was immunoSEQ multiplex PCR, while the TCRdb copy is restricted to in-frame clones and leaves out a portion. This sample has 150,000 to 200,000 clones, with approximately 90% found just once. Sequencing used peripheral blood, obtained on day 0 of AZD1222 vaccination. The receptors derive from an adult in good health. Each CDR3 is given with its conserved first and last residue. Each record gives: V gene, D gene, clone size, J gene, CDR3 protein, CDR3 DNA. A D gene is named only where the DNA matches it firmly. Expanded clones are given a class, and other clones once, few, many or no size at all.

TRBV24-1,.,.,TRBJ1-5,CATKQPCGNQPQHF,TGTGCCACCAAACAGCCATGTGGCAATCAGCCCCAGCATTTT
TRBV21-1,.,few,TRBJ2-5,CASSQLTGGQETQYF,TGTGCCAGCAGCCAACTGACAGGGGGCCAAGAGACCCAGTACTTC
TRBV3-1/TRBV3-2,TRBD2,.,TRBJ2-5,CASSLSTSGDRGQYF,TGTGCCAGCAGCCTCTCCACTAGCGGGGACCGGGGCCAGTACTTC
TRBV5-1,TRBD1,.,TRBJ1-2,CASSGGQLINYGYTF,TGCGCCAGCAGCGGGGGACAGCTAATTAACTATGGCTACACCTTC
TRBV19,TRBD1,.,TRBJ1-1,CASSTGQGMNTEAFF,TGTGCCAGTAGTACGGGACAGGGAATGAACACTGAAGCTTTCTTT
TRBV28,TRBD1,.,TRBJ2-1,CASRAPGTGAFHEQFF,TGTGCCAGCAGGGCGCCTGGGACAGGGGCTTTCCATGAGCAGTTCTTC
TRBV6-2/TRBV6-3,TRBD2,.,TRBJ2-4,CASSYSPGLAGAAKNIQYF,TGTGCCAGCAGTTACTCCCCGGGACTAGCGGGAGCGGCCAAAAACATTCAGTACTTC
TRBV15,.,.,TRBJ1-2,CATSRDNSYGYTF,TGTGCCACCAGCAGAGATAATAGCTATGGCTACACCTTC
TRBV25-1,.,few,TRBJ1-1,CASSLSLGTEAFF,TGTGCCAGCAGCCTGAGCCTCGGCACTGAAGCTTTCTTT
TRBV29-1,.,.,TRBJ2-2,CSVETGPGTGELFF,TGCAGCGTTGAAACAGGGCCGGGAACCGGGGAGCTGTTTTTT
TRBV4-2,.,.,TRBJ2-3,CASSHGATDTQYF,TGTGCCAGCAGCCACGGTGCTACAGATACGCAGTATTTT
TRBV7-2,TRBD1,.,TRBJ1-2,CASSFRQGDGYTF,TGTGCCAGCAGCTTCAGACAGGGAGATGGCTACACCTTC
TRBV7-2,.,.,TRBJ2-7,CASSRNTYEQYF,TGTGCCAGCAGCCGAAACACCTACGAGCAGTACTTC